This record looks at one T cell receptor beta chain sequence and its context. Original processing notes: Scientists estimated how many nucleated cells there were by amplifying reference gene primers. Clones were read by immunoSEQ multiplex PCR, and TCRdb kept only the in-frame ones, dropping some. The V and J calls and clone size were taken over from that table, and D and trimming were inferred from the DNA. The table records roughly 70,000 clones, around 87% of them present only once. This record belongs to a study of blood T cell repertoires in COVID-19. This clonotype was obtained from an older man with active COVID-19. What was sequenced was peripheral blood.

CDR3 bases: TGTGCCAGCAGCGTAGGGTGGCAGGCCTATGGCTACACCTTC. Translated: CASSVGWQAYGYTF. This sequence joins TRBV9 and TRBJ1-2, with D unresolved. Germline V gene sequence: CDR1 SGDLS, CDR2 YYNGEE. The CDR3 has 14 residues. V dropped 0 bases and J dropped 4 bases, with 10 bases sitting between them.